The present entry profiles one TCR beta chain with its context. Sorting used thawed, overnight-rested PBMC stained with anti-CD3, a viability dye and GMM-loaded CD1B tetramer. C32 glucose monomycolate from Rhodococcus equi was loaded onto the CD1B tetramers. Some 95,000 tetramer-negative cells were sorted from each donor. This sample was taken from a study of T cells in tuberculosis. TCRdb keeps only in-frame clones here, not all; method: immunoSEQ multiplex PCR. The sample holds about 88,000 clones, roughly 91% seen once. Germline lookup yields CDR1 SGHNT and CDR2 YYREEE (reference sequence). The germline V and J ends were trimmed by 0 bases and 7 bases, with 7 bases remaining between them. This CDR3 is built from 12 residues.

This receptor was taken from an adult woman with latent tuberculosis. The specimen was CD1b-GMM tetramer-negative cells sorted from PBMCs. J is TRBJ1-2 and V is TRBV5-4; D is ambiguous. The CDR3 loop is CASSLAAAGYTF. The CDR3 coding sequence is TGTGCCAGCAGCTTGGCGGCGGCTGGCTACACCTTC.